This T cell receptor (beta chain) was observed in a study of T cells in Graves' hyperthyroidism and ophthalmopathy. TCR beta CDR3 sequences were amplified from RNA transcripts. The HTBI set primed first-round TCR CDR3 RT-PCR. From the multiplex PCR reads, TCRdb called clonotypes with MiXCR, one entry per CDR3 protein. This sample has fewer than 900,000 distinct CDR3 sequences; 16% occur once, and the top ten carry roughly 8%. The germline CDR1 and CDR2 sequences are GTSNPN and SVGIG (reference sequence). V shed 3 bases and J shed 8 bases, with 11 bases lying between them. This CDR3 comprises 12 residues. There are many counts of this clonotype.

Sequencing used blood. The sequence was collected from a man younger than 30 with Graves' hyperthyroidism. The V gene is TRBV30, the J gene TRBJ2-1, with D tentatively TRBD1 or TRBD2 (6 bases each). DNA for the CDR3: TGTGCCTGGAGGGGAAGGGGGGATGAGCAGTTCTTC. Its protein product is CAWRGRGDEQFF.